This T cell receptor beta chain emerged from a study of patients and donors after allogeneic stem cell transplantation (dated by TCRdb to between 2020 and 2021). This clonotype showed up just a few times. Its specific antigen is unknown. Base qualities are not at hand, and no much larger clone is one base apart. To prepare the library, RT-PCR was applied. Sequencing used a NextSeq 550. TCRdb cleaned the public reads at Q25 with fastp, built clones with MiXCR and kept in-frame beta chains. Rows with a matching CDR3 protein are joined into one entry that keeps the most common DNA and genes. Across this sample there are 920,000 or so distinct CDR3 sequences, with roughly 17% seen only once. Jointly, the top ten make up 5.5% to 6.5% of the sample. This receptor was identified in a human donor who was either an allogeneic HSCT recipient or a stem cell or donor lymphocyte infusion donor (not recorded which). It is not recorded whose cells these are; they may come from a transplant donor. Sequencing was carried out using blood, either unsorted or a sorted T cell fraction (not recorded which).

The nucleotide sequence reads as follows: TGTGCCAGCAGTTCGGGACTAGCTCCAGAGACCCAGTACTTC. Its translation reads: CASSSGLAPETQYF. The chain uses TRBV6-2 or TRBV6-3 and TRBJ2-5; TRBD2 matches 9 bases in the middle. The junction shows trimming of 4 bases on V and 4 bases on J, and the gene matches do not reach 4 bases of it. In the germline V gene, CDR1 corresponds to MNHEY and CDR2 to SVGEGT. Including cysteine and phenylalanine, the CDR3 has 14 amino acids. The sequence is cut down to CDR3 DNA, 42 bases in frame from base 1.